Below, 2 T cell receptor beta chains from the same sample are listed, as sequenced in a study of cytomegalovirus exposure and HLA in healthy donors. Repertoires were generated with immunoSEQ multiplex PCR, while TCRdb's copy carries only in-frame clones and drops some. The table records 250,000 or so clones, 85% to 90% of them present only once. The sequenced sample was PBMCs. The receptors were sampled from a man between 18 and 35 years old in good health and CMV-seronegative.

For the CDR3, the DNA is TGTGCCAGCAGCTTAGGGGGACTAGCGGCGTCCGAGCAGTACTTC. It translates to CASSLGGLAASEQYF. J is TRBJ2-7 and V is TRBV7-8; 11 nucleotides agree with TRBD2. The germline gives CDR1 SGHVS, CDR2 FQNEAQ. The CDR3 covers 15 residues. Trimming took 1 base from V and 6 from J; bases not matched to a gene: 5.

V gene TRBV30 combines with J gene TRBJ2-7, with D unclear. The CDR3 is made up of 11 amino acids. Germline V gives CDR1 GTSNPN, CDR2 SVGIG (reference sequence). Trimming took off 5 bases at V and 6 bases at J, with 11 bases between the two ends. The CDR3 is CAWGRPGEQYF. CDR3 sequence (DNA): TGTGCCTGGGGCCGTCCGGGCGAGCAGTACTTC.